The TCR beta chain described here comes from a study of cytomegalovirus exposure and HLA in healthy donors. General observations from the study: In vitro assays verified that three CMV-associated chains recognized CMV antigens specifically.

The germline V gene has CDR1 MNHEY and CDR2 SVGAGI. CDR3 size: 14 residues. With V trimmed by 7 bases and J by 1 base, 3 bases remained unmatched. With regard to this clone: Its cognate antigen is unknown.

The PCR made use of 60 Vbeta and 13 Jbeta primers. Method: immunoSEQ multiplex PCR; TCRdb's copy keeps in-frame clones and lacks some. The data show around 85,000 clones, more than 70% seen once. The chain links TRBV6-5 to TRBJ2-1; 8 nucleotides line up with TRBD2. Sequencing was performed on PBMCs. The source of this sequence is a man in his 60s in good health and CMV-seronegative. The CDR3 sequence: CASTGGGSYNEQFF. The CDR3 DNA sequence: TGTGCCAGCACTGGCGGGGGGTCCTACAATGAGCAGTTCTTC.